This T cell receptor (beta chain) was identified in a study of patients and donors after allogeneic stem cell transplantation (dated by TCRdb to between 2020 and 2021). Receptors were amplified or captured by RT-PCR. The sequencer listed for this sample is NextSeq 550. The public reads were quality trimmed at Q25 with fastp and then assembled into clones with MiXCR by TCRdb, keeping productive beta chains. Entries that share a CDR3 protein sequence are merged under the most common genes and DNA. The table for this sample lists over 130,000 distinct CDR3 sequences; 37% of them were counted only once. The ten top clones hold 50% of the sample. CDR1 SGHAT and CDR2 FQNNGV are derived from the germline V gene. The junction carries 8 bases between V and J, which are trimmed by 4 bases and 7 bases respectively. The CDR3 spans 12 residues, from the cysteine through the phenylalanine. The retained sequence is limited to the CDR3, 36 bases, with the frame set at the first base.

Remarks on this clonotype: This receptor's antigen is unknown. Nothing much larger sits one base from this clone, and base qualities are not available.

Recombination joined TRBV11-2 with TRBJ1-5; no D gene is confidently identified. Input material: blood, either unsorted or a sorted T cell fraction (not recorded which). This receptor was identified in a human donor who was either an allogeneic HSCT recipient or a stem cell or donor lymphocyte infusion donor (not recorded which). It is not recorded whose cells these are; they may come from a transplant donor. The DNA sequence reads TGTGCCAGCAGCTCCCCTTACCAGCCCCAGCATTTT. It translates as CASSSPYQPQHF.